This T cell receptor (beta chain) was sequenced during a study of cytomegalovirus exposure and HLA in healthy donors. Study conclusions and caveats: A later look showed TCR association rates differing by HLA locus, highest for DRB1 and lowest for HLA-C.

Primers included in the PCR were 60 Vbeta and 13 Jbeta primers. The data were produced by immunoSEQ multiplex PCR, yet TCRdb's version contains in-frame clones alone and is incomplete. The repertoire includes 100,000 to 150,000 clones, around three quarters of them detected once, and around 13% sits in the top ten. This CDR3 contains 14 residues. Germline V gene lookup returns CDR1 SGHNT and CDR2 YYREEE (reference sequence). V was cut by 1 base and J by 3 bases, with 7 bases left in between. This clone was found a few times. Antigen unknown. The V and J genes are TRBV5-4 and TRBJ1-4; D is unclear. The material sequenced was PBMCs. The TCR comes from a woman aged 40 to 50 in good health and CMV-seropositive. CDR3 coding DNA: TGTGCCAGCAGCTTGAAGCGGGCTAATGAAAAACTGTTTTTT. This codes for CASSLKRANEKLFF.